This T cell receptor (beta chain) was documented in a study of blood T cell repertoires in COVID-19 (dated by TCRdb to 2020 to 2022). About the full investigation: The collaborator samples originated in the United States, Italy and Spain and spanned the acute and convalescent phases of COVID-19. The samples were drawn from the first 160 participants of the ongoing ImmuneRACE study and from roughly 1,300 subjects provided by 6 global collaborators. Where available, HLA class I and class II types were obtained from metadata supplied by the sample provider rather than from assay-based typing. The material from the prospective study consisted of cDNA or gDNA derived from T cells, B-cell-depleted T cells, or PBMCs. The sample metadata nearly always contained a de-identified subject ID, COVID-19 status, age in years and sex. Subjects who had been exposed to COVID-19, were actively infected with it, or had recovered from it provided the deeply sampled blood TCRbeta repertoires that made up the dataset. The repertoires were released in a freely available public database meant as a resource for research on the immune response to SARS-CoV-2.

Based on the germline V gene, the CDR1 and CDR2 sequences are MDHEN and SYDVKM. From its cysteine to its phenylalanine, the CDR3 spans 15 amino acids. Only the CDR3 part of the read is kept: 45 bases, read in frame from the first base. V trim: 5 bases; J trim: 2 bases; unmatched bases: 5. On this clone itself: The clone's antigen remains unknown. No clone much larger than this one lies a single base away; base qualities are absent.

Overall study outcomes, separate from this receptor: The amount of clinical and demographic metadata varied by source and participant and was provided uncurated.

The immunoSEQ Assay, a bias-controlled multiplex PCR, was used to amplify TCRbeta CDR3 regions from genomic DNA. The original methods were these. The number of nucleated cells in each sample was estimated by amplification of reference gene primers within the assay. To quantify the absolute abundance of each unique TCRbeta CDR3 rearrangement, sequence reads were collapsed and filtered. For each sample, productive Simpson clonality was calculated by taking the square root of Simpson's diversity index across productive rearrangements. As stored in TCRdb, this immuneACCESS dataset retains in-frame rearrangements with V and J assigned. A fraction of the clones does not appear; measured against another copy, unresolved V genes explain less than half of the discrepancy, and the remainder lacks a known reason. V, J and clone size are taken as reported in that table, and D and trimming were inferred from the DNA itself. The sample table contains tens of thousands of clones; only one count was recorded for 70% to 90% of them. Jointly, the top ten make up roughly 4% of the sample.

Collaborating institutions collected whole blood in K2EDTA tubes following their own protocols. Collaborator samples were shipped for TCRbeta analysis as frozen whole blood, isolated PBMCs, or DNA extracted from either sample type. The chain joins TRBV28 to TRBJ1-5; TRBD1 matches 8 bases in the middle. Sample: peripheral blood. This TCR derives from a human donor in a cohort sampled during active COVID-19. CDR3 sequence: CASSLQGGGNQPQHF. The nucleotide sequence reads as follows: TGTGCCAGCAGTCTACAGGGGGGGGGCAATCAGCCCCAGCATTTT.